A single T cell receptor beta chain is shown here with its context. Its antigen is unidentified. This sample was included in a study of T cell responses to AZD1222 COVID-19 vaccine. General study points: CD4 TCRs covered the whole spike, strongest at regions 160-218 and 743-854. A rise in Spike-specific TCR breadth and depth followed two AZD1222 doses. Targets within unmutated variant regions were reportedly found for nearly half of spike-specific TCRs. Every sample of the repertoires postdated the peak T cell response.

Only in-frame clones appear in the TCRdb table, and some are missing; sequencing was by immunoSEQ multiplex PCR. This sample has about 120,000 clones, with over 75% found just once. V gave up 4 bases and J gave up 1 base, with 14 bases separating them. Germline loops: CDR1 SGHKS, CDR2 YYEKEE (reference sequence). The CDR3 loop spans 15 amino acids. Sequenced here: peripheral blood, sampled on day 0 of AZD1222 vaccination. The chain joins TRBV5-5 to TRBJ1-1, with a possible D match to TRBD1 (5 bases). The receptor comes from an adult in good health. The DNA for the CDR3 is TGTGCCAGCAGCCTCTCCCACGACAGGAACACTGAAGCTTTCTTT. This translates into CASSLSHDRNTEAFF.